Below are 24 T cell receptor delta chains sequenced from a single sample in a study of Vδ1+ human thymocytes. These receptors' antigens are unknown. Sequences come from RNA converted to cDNA by reverse transcription. CDR3 amplicons came from multiplex PCR with pooled V-gene forward and constant-region reverse primers. TCRdb made new clone calls on the multiplex PCR reads using CATT. The sample includes around 23,000 delta-chain clones, about 7% of them seen just once. Study-wide points: Thymic TRG and TRD repertoires appeared highly polyclonal, with Gaussian CDR3 length distributions.

Sequences were obtained from Vdelta1+ gamma-delta thymocytes from the thymus. Described subset: FACS-sorted CD3+ TCRalphabeta- TCRVdelta1+ TCRVdelta2- thymocytes. The receptor source for this set is a girl under two years old who had congenital heart surgery.

The gene calls are TRDV1 and TRDJ1; the D gene is possibly TRDD2 (5 bases). V was clipped by 0 bases and J by 0 bases, with 14 bases between them. The CDR3 spans 17 residues. CDR1 is TSWWSYY, CDR2 QGS, per germline. CDR3 nucleotide sequence: TGTGCTCTTGGGGAACTAACTTCCGCGGATCACACCGATAAACTCATCTTT. Amino acid sequence: CALGELTSADHTDKLIF.

This clone was observed a few times. The V gene is TRDV1, the J gene TRDJ3; TRDD3 agrees at 10 bases. The CDR3 is made up of 20 amino acids. V was pared by 4 bases and J by 0 bases, with 9 bases of the junction left unmatched. Germline CDR1 and CDR2: TSWWSYY and QGS. The CDR3 sequence is CALGVCTGGSSSWDTRQMFF. The CDR3 bases are TGTGCTCTTGGGGTATGTACTGGGGGATCCAGCTCCTGGGACACCCGACAGATGTTTTTC.

This clone was observed a handful of times. The chain employs TRDV1 and TRDJ1; D is ambiguous. Germline CDR1 and CDR2: TSWWSYY and QGS. The CDR3 contains 16 residues. Trimming cost V 0 bases and J 2 bases, with 13 bases left between them. In DNA form, the CDR3 reads TGTGCTCTTGGGGAACTTACCCCCCATTCAACCGATAAACTCATCTTT. Its protein product is CALGELTPHSTDKLIF.

This clone is labeled as medium-sized. The chain couples TRDV2 to TRDJ1, with TRDD3 identical over 7 bases. V lost 2 bases and J lost 0; bases outside the gene matches: 2. Germline CDR1 and CDR2: GEAIGNYY and EKD. This CDR3 has 14 amino acids. CDR3 coding DNA: TGTGCCTGTGACAGAGGGGGATACACCGATAAACTCATCTTT. Amino acids: CACDRGGYTDKLIF.

The chain links TRDV1 to TRDJ1; perhaps TRDD2 as D (7 bases). This CDR3 contains 22 residues. CDR1 and CDR2 from the germline V gene are TSWWSYY and QGS. The germline V and J ends were trimmed by 3 bases and 1 base, with 33 bases remaining between them. This CDR3 is CALGDLDFPTTGWGSSTDKLIF. The CDR3 nucleotides are TGTGCTCTTGGGGATCTCGATTTTCCTACTACCGGCTGGGGAAGTAGCACCGATAAACTCATCTTT.

The chain uses TRDV1 and TRDJ1, with D hard to call. Trimming removed 0 bases at V and 8 bases at J, with 16 bases between. The CDR3 covers 15 residues. Germline V gives CDR1 TSWWSYY, CDR2 QGS. CDR3 region: CALGELELPTEKLIF. CDR3 nucleotides: TGTGCTCTTGGGGAACTTGAACTGCCCACGGAAAAACTCATCTTT.

Only one count was recorded for this clone. No J gene was assigned, while the V gene was called as TRDV1; the D call TRDD3 from the table was never checked on the DNA. The V gene's germline CDR1 is TSWWSYY and CDR2 QGS. The CDR3 length is 16 residues. The CDR3 sequence is CALGELRRGYAWGLIF. CDR3 sequence (DNA): TGTGCTCTTGGGGAACTACGGCGGGGATACGCATGGGGCCTCATCTTT.

This clone has more than one count but fewer than ten. J is TRDJ1 and V is TRDV1; TRDD3 agrees at 10 bases. The J segment lost 4 bases and the V segment lost 2 bases, leaving 13 bases of the junction unmatched. The CDR3 consists of 18 residues. CDR1 TSWWSYY and CDR2 QGS come from the germline V gene. The CDR3 nucleotides are TGTGCTCTTGGGGAATGTCTAACGACTGGGGGATTACTCGATAAACTCATCTTT. Protein product: CALGECLTTGGLLDKLIF.

The rearrangement links TRDV1 to TRDJ1, with D possibly TRDD3 on 7 matching bases. Between the trimmed V and J ends, which lost 1 base and 0 bases, there was a span of 36 bases. CDR1 and CDR2 (germline): TSWWSYY, QGS. The CDR3 consists of 24 residues. The CDR3 protein is CALGEPPNRSYGGLWGTNTDKLIF. For the CDR3, the DNA is TGTGCTCTTGGGGAACCGCCCAATCGGTCCTACGGGGGTTTGTGGGGGACCAACACCGATAAACTCATCTTT.

The V gene was left uncalled, and the J gene is TRDJ1; the DNA was not compared with TRDD3, the D call given in the table. The CDR3 is made up of 19 amino acids. The CDR3 reads CALGGPNTLMGGGGYALIF. CDR3 DNA sequence: TGTGCTCTTGGGGGCCCCAATACCCTCATGGGGGGTGGGGGATACGCACTCATCTTT.

The genes are TRDV1 and TRDJ1; either TRDD2 or TRDD3 may supply D (5 bases each). Germline lookup yields CDR1 TSWWSYY and CDR2 QGS. This CDR3 is 26 amino acids long. Trimming removed 5 bases from V and 2 bases from J, with 48 bases in between. This CDR3 is CALGPRDLGSPASLRGPPPITDKLIF. The CDR3, as DNA: TGTGCTCTTGGGCCACGGGATTTAGGATCTCCGGCCTCCCTACGGGGACCCCCACCGATTACCGATAAACTCATCTTT.

This clone was detected only a few times. The chain employs TRDV1 and TRDJ1; perhaps TRDD2 as D (5 bases). Germline-derived CDR1 and CDR2 are TSWWSYY and QGS. The ends were cut back, 4 bases at V and 0 bases at J, with 18 bases in the middle. The CDR3 has 17 residues. CDR3 DNA: TGTGCTCTTGGGGTTCCTCTTGGCGTACTATACACCGATAAACTCATCTTT. This translates into CALGVPLGVLYTDKLIF.

This clone turned up a few times. The chain employs TRDV1 and TRDJ1, with 11 bases fitting TRDD3. The CDR3 length is 21 residues. The junction had 22 bases not matched to a gene; V was cut back by 4 bases and J by 3 bases. Germline lookup yields CDR1 TSWWSYY and CDR2 QGS. This CDR3 is CALGAESQSLGDTMAPDKLIF. DNA for the CDR3: TGTGCTCTTGGGGCCGAGTCTCAGTCCCTGGGGGATACTATGGCCCCCGATAAACTCATCTTT.

This clone was recorded a few times. V gene TRDV1 combines with J gene TRDJ1; a possible D gene is TRDD2 (8 bases). Per the germline V gene, CDR1 is TSWWSYY and CDR2 is QGS. V lost 3 bases and J lost 1, with 27 bases in between. The CDR3 is made up of 20 amino acids. The CDR3 nucleotides are TGTGCTCTTGGGGAGAAGGCCTTCCTATCGTACTGGGGTAGCACCGATAAACTCATCTTT. Translation gives CALGEKAFLSYWGSTDKLIF.

In its sample, this clone was seen a few times. The genes are TRDV1 and TRDJ1; D remains ambiguous. The germline V gene has CDR1 TSWWSYY and CDR2 QGS. The V and J ends lost 0 bases and 8 bases respectively, with 25 bases between them. The CDR3 has 18 amino acids. The CDR3: CALGELIDPWESEAKLIF. CDR3 coding DNA: TGTGCTCTTGGGGAACTGATAGACCCGTGGGAATCTGAAGCAAAACTCATCTTT.

This clone was counted a few times. The rearrangement joins TRDV1 to TRDJ1, with D unclear. V dropped 2 bases and J dropped 3 bases, with 13 bases sitting between them. Germline assignment: CDR1 TSWWSYY and CDR2 QGS. The CDR3 has 15 amino acids. In nucleotides, the CDR3 is TGTGCTCTTGGGGAATCCATCGCCGGGGCCGATAAACTCATCTTT. Translation: CALGESIAGADKLIF.

V and J are TRDV1 and TRDJ1, with TRDD3 matching 11 bases. Trimming removed 5 bases from V and 1 base from J; junction bases left unmatched: 18. The germline gives CDR1 TSWWSYY, CDR2 QGS. CDR3 length equals 20 residues. CDR3 nucleotide sequence: TGTGCTCTTGGGTCGCCCCGGCGCCTGGGGGATACTTCGGTCACCGATAAACTCATCTTT. The encoded protein is CALGSPRRLGDTSVTDKLIF.

About this clone itself: One end of the junction varies from germline; a read error may be responsible. This chain connects TRDV2 to TRDJ2; tentative D call: TRDD3 (6 bases). CDR3 length: 20 amino acids. CDR1 is GEAIGNYY, CDR2 EKD, per germline. The DNA of the CDR3 is TGTGCCTGTATCGGAAATGGGGGGGACGATACATTCCGTTTGACAGCACGACTCTTCTTT. Translating it yields CACIGNGGDDTFRLTARLFF.

The J gene is TRDJ1, the V gene TRDV1, with TRDD3 identical over 13 bases. The CDR3 is 20 residues long. The junction had 13 bases not matched to a gene; V was cut back by 0 bases and J by 3 bases. Germline V CDR1 and CDR2: TSWWSYY, QGS. Written as DNA, the CDR3 is TGTGCTCTTGGGGAACTCCCCCCCCCAACTGGGGGATACGCGGCCGATAAACTCATCTTT. Encoded protein: CALGELPPPTGGYAADKLIF.

Remarks on this clone: The junction departs from the called germline gene at one end, perhaps through a read error. The chain joins TRDV1 to TRDJ1, with 10 bases aligning to TRDD3. The CDR3 is 22 residues long. CDR1 and CDR2 from the germline V gene are TSWWSYY and QGS. The CDR3 DNA is TGTGCTCTTGGGGAACTAGATCGCCCCGGCGGATGGGGGATACAACACACCGATAAACTCACCTTT. This gives the protein CALGELDRPGGWGIQHTDKLTF.

This clone was picked up a small number of times. The chain joins TRDV2 to TRDJ1, with 11 bases aligning to TRDD3. V shed 1 base, J shed 1 base, and the junction held 7 bases outside the gene matches. Germline V lookup: CDR1 GEAIGNYY, CDR2 EKD. The CDR3 covers 17 residues. CDR3 coding DNA: TGTGCCTGTGACACTTTGGGTGGGGGATACGCCACCGATAAACTCATCTTT. Amino acid sequence: CACDTLGGGYATDKLIF.

This clone was counted between two and nine times. The rearrangement uses TRDV1 and TRDJ2; 10 bases line up with TRDD3. The germline CDR1 and CDR2 sequences are TSWWSYY and QGS. The CDR3 is made up of 22 amino acids. Trimming at V came to 1 base and at J to 5 bases, leaving 22 bases not matched to a gene. This chain's CDR3 is CALGEHPIPPSTGGSATAQLFF. The CDR3 region has the DNA TGTGCTCTTGGGGAACATCCGATCCCCCCCAGTACTGGGGGATCAGCTACAGCACAACTCTTCTTT.

The chain is built from TRDV1 and TRDJ1, with D perhaps TRDD3 (6 bases). No J segment appears in TCRdb, so it was assigned here by matching the sequence to germline. CDR3 length: 18 amino acids. V shed 9 bases and J shed 0 bases, with 26 bases lying between them. Looked up from germline, CDR1 is TSWWSYY and CDR2 is QGS. DNA of the CDR3: TGTGCTCTCCACTGGCGGTTGGTGGGGATCCGGTACACCGATAAACTCATCTTT. Residues: CALHWRLVGIRYTDKLIF.

This chain uses TRDV1 with TRDJ1; 12 positions match TRDD3. Germline CDR1 and CDR2: TSWWSYY and QGS. The CDR3 totals 26 residues. J was trimmed by 8 bases and V by 0 bases; bases with no gene match: 37. The CDR3 coding sequence is TGTGCTCTTGGGGAACTATTCGGTGCGGTTCCTACTTGTCCTACTGGGGGATACCTGATCGCTTGGAAACTCATCTTT. It codes for CALGELFGAVPTCPTGGYLIAWKLIF.